Included here is one TCR beta chain sequence, with context. This clone's antigen is unknown. Within one base of it there is no much larger clone, and no base qualities were kept. The data are from a study of beta chain features in type 1 diabetes (dated by TCRdb to between 2018 and 2020). Broadly, across the study: No differences in mean age, gender distribution, total cell number or subset yield were found between patients and healthy donors. A total of roughly 98,000,000 sorted cells were examined across all samples, and RNA yield correlated strongly with the number of cells per subset. The study compared TCRB repertoires of sorted circulating CD4+ T cell subsets between recently diagnosed type 1 diabetes patients and matched healthy donors. Regulatory and stem cell-like memory subsets were isolated from only 8 patients and roughly 8 healthy donors, whereas naive and central memory subsets came from all 28 donors. Points the paper makes about the study in general: Type 1 diabetes patients showed a moderate but significant shortening of TCRB CDR3 length in all four CD4+ subsets. HLA sub-analyses involved small numbers of individuals, so any influence of HLA type on TCRB rearrangement remained unresolved. Fewer insertions and more nucleotide deletions at VDJ recombination sites were observed in patients with type 1 diabetes, implying thymic rearrangement abnormalities. Because cDNA rather than genomic DNA was sequenced, highly expressing activated cells could have been over-represented, although no difference in activation and CD3 levels was found between groups. PCR may preferentially amplify shorter templates, but because patient and control samples were amplified and corrected together, any resulting skew would affect both groups equally. Naive, central memory and regulatory TCRB repertoires appeared to be more alike among patients than among healthy donors.

Counted from cysteine to phenylalanine, this CDR3 has 18 amino acids. Kept here is only the CDR3 DNA, which spans 54 bases and is read in frame from base 1. In the germline V gene, CDR1 corresponds to MDHEN and CDR2 to SYDVKM. Between the V and J ends, shortened by 8 bases and 7 bases respectively, the junction contains 30 bases. A single peripheral blood draw of around 0.11 L on average was collected from each donor into heparinised tubes. A BD FACSAria II and a panel including CD45RO, CCR7, CD25, CD127, CD95 and CD27 were used to sort naive, central memory, regulatory and stem cell-like memory CD4+ T cells. Purity was above 95% for every sorted population. PBMCs were isolated right away by Lymphoprep density gradient centrifugation and were stained directly, without culture. So that batch effects would be minimized, each experiment stained and sorted samples in pairs, pairing one healthy donor with one patient.

The entire amount of isolated RNA was reverse transcribed using the High Capacity cDNA Reverse Transcription Kit, so the sequenced TCRB transcripts were expressed ones. Deep immunoSEQ sequencing was applied to naive, central memory and regulatory T cell samples, giving an average of around 3.8 million total reads per sample. Sorted cells were lysed in RLT buffer and RNA was extracted with DNase-treated RNeasy Micro or Mini kits, depending on cell number. Each cell subset was processed separately to prevent cross-contamination, with patient and healthy donor samples processed together. TCRB sequences were amplified from cDNA with the immunoSEQ multiplex PCR, producing 87-bp fragments spanning the CDR3 region. Sequencing of the amplicons was performed on the Illumina HiSeq platform. The authors processed their data as follows. PCR bias was computationally corrected using synthetic template baselines, reads within Hamming distance 2 were collapsed, and singletons that could not be merged were discarded. Reads were aligned against IMGT so that V, D and J genes, CDR3 length and insertions or deletions at six rearrangement sites could be assigned. Clonotype counts were normalized to sorted cell number within each subset before computing true diversity and Gini coefficients with the tcR R package. The overlap coefficient, calculated on TCRB nucleotide sequences, was used to quantify repertoire sharing. Out-of-frame TCRB sequences from naive cells were analyzed as a proxy for the pre-selection repertoire. TCRdb carries this immuneACCESS record with in-frame sequences only. Its versions omit some clonotypes, under half of them owing to an unresolved V gene in the studies checked, with the rest unexplained. From that table come the V and J calls and clone size; the DNA was used to work out D and trimming. The sample includes more than 300,000 clones, with approximately 12% observed a single time. Roughly 0.015% of the sample rests with the top ten.

The sample was naive CD4+ T cells from blood. This specimen's cell subset or site label, interpreted: true naive CD4+ T cells. This chain joins TRBV28 to TRBJ2-1; the D region possibly corresponds to TRBD2 (6 bases align). This TCR came from a man aged 18 to 29 in good health. CDR3 protein: CASGDVHGTPGEGNEQFF. The nucleotides are TGTGCCAGCGGAGACGTCCACGGGACCCCGGGAGAGGGAAATGAGCAGTTCTTC.